The rows below give T cell receptor beta chains drawn from one sample of a study of T cell changes during pregnancy in multiple sclerosis. The method was immunoSEQ multiplex PCR; TCRdb's version includes in-frame clones alone and lacks a portion of them. The repertoire holds some 70,000 clones, with roughly nine tenths as singletons. The input for sequencing was peripheral blood, taken in the second trimester of pregnancy. The origin of the receptors is a female donor with multiple sclerosis, enrolled in a pregnancy study. Both conserved end residues are part of each CDR3. Fields, in order: J gene, clone size, V gene, D gene, CDR3 protein, CDR3 DNA. A D gene is named only where the DNA matches it firmly. Clone size is stated in some rows and not others, as once, few, many or a class when expanded.

TRBJ1-3,once,TRBV9,-,CASSVVGEPGPTIYF,TGTGCCAGCAGCGTAGTCGGGGAACCAGGCCCCACCATATATTTT
TRBJ1-1,-,TRBV12-5,TRBD1,CASGLGGQGDTEAFF,TGTGCTAGTGGTTTGGGGGGACAGGGGGATACTGAAGCTTTCTTT
TRBJ2-2,-,TRBV7-2,TRBD1,CASSPWTGTGELFF,TGTGCCAGCAGCCCGTGGACAGGGACCGGGGAGCTGTTTTTT
TRBJ2-7,-,TRBV7-9,TRBD2,CASSLASGGLDEQYF,TGTGCCAGCAGCCTAGCTAGCGGGGGGCTCGACGAGCAGTACTTC
TRBJ1-2,-,TRBV7-2,-,CASSRETGMNGYTF,TGTGCCAGCAGCCGCGAGACGGGGATGAATGGCTACACCTTC
TRBJ2-1,-,TRBV2,TRBD2,CASSERLAGGLAYNEQFF,TGTGCCAGCAGTGAGCGACTAGCGGGGGGGCTCGCCTACAATGAGCAGTTCTTC
TRBJ2-1,-,TRBV9,TRBD2,CASRLGLAGPDEQFF,TGTGCCAGCAGACTTGGACTAGCGGGGCCCGATGAGCAGTTCTTC
TRBJ1-6,-,TRBV5-6,-,CASSFGASSYNSPLHF,TGTGCCAGCAGCTTTGGGGCTAGCTCCTATAATTCACCCCTCCACTTT
TRBJ2-2,-,TRBV5-6,TRBD1,CASSPTGLSGTGELFF,TGTGCCAGCAGCCCGACAGGGCTCAGTGGCACCGGGGAGCTGTTTTTT
TRBJ1-6,-,TRBV7-2,-,CASSTSLGYNSPLHF,TGTGCCAGCAGCACCTCCCTCGGCTATAATTCACCCCTCCACTTT
TRBJ1-1,-,TRBV5-6,-,CASSLGSGATFF,TGTGCCAGCAGCTTGGGGTCCGGAGCGACTTTCTTT
TRBJ2-7,-,TRBV19,-,CASSMQTRLDDSSYEQYF,TGTGCCAGTAGTATGCAGACCCGACTAGACGACAGCTCCTACGAGCAGTACTTC
TRBJ2-6,-,TRBV7-3,TRBD2,CASSFGRTSGGAGANVLTF,TGTGCCAGCAGCTTTGGGAGGACTAGCGGGGGGGCTGGGGCCAACGTCCTGACTTTC
TRBJ2-7,few,TRBV10-3,-,CAIAGQYEQYF,TGTGCCATCGCCGGACAGTACGAGCAGTACTTC
TRBJ2-7,once,TRBV5-5,TRBD2,CASSLGALAGAYEQYF,TGTGCCAGCAGCTTGGGAGCGCTAGCGGGGGCCTACGAGCAGTACTTC
TRBJ1-1,-,TRBV29-1,TRBD1,CSVEARTGDAVFF,TGCAGCGTTGAAGCCCGGACAGGCGATGCGGTTTTCTTT
TRBJ2-5,-,TRBV7-9,-,CASSRRGNKETQYF,TGTGCCAGCAGCCGTAGGGGGAATAAAGAGACCCAGTACTTC
TRBJ2-2,once,TRBV14,-,CASRSSGNTGELFF,TGTGCCAGCCGAAGTAGCGGTAACACCGGGGAGCTGTTTTTT
TRBJ2-7,-,TRBV27,TRBD2,CASSFRSGVYEQYF,TGTGCCAGCAGTTTTCGTAGCGGGGTTTACGAGCAGTACTTC
TRBJ2-6,-,TRBV4-3,-,CASSRGLVPSGANVLTF,TGCGCCAGCAGCCGGGGACTGGTTCCCTCTGGGGCCAACGTCCTGACTTTC
TRBJ2-4,-,TRBV7-2,TRBD2,CASSLVGSGGAGAKNIQYF,TGTGCCAGCAGCTTAGTAGGTAGCGGGGGGGCCGGTGCCAAAAACATTCAGTACTTC
TRBJ1-4,-,TRBV21-1,-,CASSPMGQGGLTNEKLFF,TGTGCCAGCAGCCCCATGGGACAGGGCGGATTGACTAATGAAAAACTGTTTTTT
TRBJ1-5,few,TRBV5-6,TRBD1,CASSSGTAQPQHF,TGTGCCAGCAGCTCTGGGACAGCTCAGCCCCAGCATTTT
TRBJ1-4,-,TRBV7-2,TRBD1,CASSLVGGGAGGEKLFF,TGTGCCAGCAGCTTAGTCGGAGGGGGCGCAGGAGGTGAAAAACTGTTTTTT
TRBJ2-5,-,TRBV6-5,TRBD2,CASAQLAGYQETQYF,TGTGCCAGCGCCCAACTAGCGGGATATCAAGAGACCCAGTACTTC
TRBJ2-1,-,TRBV18,TRBD2,CASSPGLAGGNEQFF,TGTGCCAGCTCACCAGGACTAGCGGGGGGTAATGAGCAGTTCTTC
TRBJ1-2,-,TRBV21-1,-,CASNREGGYTF,TGTGCCAGCAACAGGGAGGGCGGCTACACCTTC